This TCR beta chain was captured by sequencing in a study of CD8 T cells in Susac syndrome. Notes on this clonotype: The target antigen is unknown.

Trimming cost V 6 bases and J 6 bases; bases outside gene matches: 2. CDR3 length equals 13 residues. The germline CDR1 and CDR2 sequences are SNHLY and FYNNEI. RNA was extracted with the RNeasy kit, and a quantity of roughly 0.5 to 1 ug was reverse transcribed using random hexamers. The method of amplification for TCR beta CDR3 was immunoSEQ multiplex PCR, covering 54 Vbeta and 13 Jbeta. Each CDR3 protein is one row after TCRdb ran MiXCR on the immunoSEQ multiplex PCR reads. The repertoire holds about 140,000 distinct CDR3 sequences, with about 95% as singletons. The study's findings and limits: The authors acknowledged that their TCR sequencing and HLA analysis involved a relatively small number of individuals.

Peripheral blood CD8+ and CD4+ T cells were profiled by TCR beta sequencing. In the multiple sclerosis control group, patients were treatment-naive and had stable or active relapsing-remitting disease. The sample taken for sequencing was CD4+ T cells from PBMCs. The J gene is TRBJ2-2, the V gene TRBV2, with TRBD1 matching over 9 bases. This TCR came from a human donor with multiple sclerosis. The CDR3 coding sequence is TGTGCCAGCAGGGGACAGGGTTCCGGGGAGCTGTTTTTT. Encoded protein: CASRGQGSGELFF.